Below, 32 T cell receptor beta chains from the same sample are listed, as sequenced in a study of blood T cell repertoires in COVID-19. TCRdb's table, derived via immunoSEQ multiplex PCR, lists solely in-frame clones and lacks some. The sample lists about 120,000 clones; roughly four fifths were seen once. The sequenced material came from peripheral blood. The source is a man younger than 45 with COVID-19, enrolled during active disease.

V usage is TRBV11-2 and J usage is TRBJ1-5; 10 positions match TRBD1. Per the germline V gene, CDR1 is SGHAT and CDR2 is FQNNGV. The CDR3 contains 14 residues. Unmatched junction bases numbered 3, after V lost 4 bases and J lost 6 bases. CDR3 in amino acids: CASSYDRGLQPQHF. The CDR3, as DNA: TGTGCCAGCAGCTATGACAGGGGGCTTCAGCCCCAGCATTTT.

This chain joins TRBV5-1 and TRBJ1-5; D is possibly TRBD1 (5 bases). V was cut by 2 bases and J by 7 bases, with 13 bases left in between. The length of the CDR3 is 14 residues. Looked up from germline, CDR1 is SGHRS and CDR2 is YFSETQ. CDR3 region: CASSFSGMGQPQHF. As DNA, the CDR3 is TGCGCCAGCAGCTTCTCAGGGATGGGACAGCCCCAGCATTTT.

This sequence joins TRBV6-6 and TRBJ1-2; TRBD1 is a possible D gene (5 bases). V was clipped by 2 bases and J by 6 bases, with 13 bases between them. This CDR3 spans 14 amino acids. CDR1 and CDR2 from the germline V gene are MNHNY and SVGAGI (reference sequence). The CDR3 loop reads CASSYPFPGNGYTF. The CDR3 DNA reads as TGTGCCAGCAGTTACCCTTTTCCAGGGAATGGCTACACCTTC.

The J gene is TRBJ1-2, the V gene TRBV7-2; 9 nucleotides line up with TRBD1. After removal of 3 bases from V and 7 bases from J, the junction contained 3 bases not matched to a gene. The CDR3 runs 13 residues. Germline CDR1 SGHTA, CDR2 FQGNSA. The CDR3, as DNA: TGTGCCAGCAGCTTTGGGACAGGGCTTGGCTACACCTTC. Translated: CASSFGTGLGYTF.

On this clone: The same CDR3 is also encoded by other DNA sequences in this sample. In DNA, the CDR3 is TGTGCCAGCAGCTTGGCAGGGGGCTCTGGAAACACCATATATTTT. Translating it yields CASSLAGGSGNTIYF. The chain couples TRBV5-4 to TRBJ1-3; 7 bases line up with TRBD1. The germline gives CDR1 SGHNT, CDR2 YYREEE (reference sequence). This CDR3 has 15 residues. With 0 bases clipped from V and 0 bases from J, the junction kept 0 bases outside the gene matches.

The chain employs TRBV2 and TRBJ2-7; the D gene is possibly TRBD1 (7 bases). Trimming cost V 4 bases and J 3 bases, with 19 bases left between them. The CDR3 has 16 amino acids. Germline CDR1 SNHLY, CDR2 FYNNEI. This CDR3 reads CASSVRQGLTDYEQYF. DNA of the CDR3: TGTGCCAGCAGTGTCCGACAGGGACTCACGGACTACGAGCAGTACTTC.

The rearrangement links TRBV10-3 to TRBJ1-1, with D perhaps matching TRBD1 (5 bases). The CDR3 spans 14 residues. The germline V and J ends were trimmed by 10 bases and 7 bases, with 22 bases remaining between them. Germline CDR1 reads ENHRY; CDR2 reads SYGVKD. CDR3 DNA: TGTGCCACTAGGGGAAGCCAGGTGGATGGTGAAGCTTTCTTT. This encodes CATRGSQVDGEAFF.

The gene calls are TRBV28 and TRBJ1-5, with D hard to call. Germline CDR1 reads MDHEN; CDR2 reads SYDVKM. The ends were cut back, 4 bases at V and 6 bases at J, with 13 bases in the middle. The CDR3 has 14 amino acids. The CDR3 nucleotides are TGTGCCAGCAGTTCCTACTCGGGGATTCAGCCCCAGCATTTT. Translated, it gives CASSSYSGIQPQHF.

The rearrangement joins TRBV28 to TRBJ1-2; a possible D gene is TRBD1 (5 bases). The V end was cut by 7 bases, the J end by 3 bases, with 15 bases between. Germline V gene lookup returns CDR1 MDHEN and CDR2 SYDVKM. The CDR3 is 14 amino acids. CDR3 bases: TGTGCCAGCACCATGGGGGGAGGGGACTATGGCTACACCTTC. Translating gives CASTMGGGDYGYTF.

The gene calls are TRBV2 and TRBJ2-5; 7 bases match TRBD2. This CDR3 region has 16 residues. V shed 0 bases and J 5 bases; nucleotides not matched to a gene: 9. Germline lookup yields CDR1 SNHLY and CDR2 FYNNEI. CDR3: CASSEATSPDRETQYF. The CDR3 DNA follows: TGTGCCAGCAGTGAAGCGACTAGCCCGGATAGGGAGACCCAGTACTTC.

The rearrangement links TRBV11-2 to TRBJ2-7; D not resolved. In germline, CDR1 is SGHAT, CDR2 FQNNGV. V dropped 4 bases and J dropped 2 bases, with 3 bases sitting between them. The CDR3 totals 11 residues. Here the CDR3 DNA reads TGTGCCAGCAGCTATACCTACGAGCAGTACTTC. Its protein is CASSYTYEQYF. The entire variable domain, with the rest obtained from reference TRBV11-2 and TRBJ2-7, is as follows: EAGVAQSPRYKIIEKRQSVAFWCNPISGHATLYWYQQILGQGPKLLIQFQNNGVVDDSQLPKDRFSAERLKGVDSTLKIQPAKLEDSAVYLCASSYTYEQYFGPGTRLTVT.

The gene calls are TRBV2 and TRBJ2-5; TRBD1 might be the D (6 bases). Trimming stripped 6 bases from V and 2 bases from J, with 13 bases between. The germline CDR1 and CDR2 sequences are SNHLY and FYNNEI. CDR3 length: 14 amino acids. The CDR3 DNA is TGTGCCAGCAGATCAACAGGGTTTCAAGAGACCCAGTACTTC. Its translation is CASRSTGFQETQYF.

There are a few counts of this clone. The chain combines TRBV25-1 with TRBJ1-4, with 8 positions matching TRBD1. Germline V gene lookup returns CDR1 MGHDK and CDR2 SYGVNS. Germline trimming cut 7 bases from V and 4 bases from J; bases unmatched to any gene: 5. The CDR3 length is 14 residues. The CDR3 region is CASIQGAFNEKLFF. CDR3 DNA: TGTGCCAGCATCCAGGGGGCCTTTAATGAAAAACTGTTTTTT.

CDR3 protein: CASSQVTRGGYTF. The CDR3 DNA reads TGTGCCAGCAGCCAAGTGACCCGGGGGGGCTACACCTTC. V gene TRBV14 combines with J gene TRBJ1-2; the D gene is possibly TRBD1 (5 bases). This CDR3 region has 13 residues. The ends were cut back, 1 base at V and 8 bases at J, with 11 bases in the middle. CDR1 and CDR2 from the germline V gene are SGHDN and FVKESK.

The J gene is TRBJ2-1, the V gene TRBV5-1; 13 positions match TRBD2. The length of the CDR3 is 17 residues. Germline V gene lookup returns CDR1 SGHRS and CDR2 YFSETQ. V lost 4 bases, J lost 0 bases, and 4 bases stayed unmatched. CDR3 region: CASSPGTSGVSYNEQFF. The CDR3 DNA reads TGCGCCAGCAGCCCGGGGACTAGCGGGGTCTCCTACAATGAGCAGTTCTTC.

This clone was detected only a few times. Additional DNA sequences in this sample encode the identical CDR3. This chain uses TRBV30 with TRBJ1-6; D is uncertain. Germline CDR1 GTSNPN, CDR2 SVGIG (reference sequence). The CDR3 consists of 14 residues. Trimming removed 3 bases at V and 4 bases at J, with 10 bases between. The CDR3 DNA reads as TGTGCCTGGAGCAGAGCGTCTTATAATTCACCCCTCCACTTT. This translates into CAWSRASYNSPLHF.

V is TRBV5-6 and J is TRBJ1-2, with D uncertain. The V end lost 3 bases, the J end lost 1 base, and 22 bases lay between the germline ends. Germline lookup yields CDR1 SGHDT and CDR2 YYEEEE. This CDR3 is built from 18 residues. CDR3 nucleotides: TGTGCCAGCAGCTGGCCCCGTGGCAGACTTAATTTTAACTATGGCTACACCTTC. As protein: CASSWPRGRLNFNYGYTF.

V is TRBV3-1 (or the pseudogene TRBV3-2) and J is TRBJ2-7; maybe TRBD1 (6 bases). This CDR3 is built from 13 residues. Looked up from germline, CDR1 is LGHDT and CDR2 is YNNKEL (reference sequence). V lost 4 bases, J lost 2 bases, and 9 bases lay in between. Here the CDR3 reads CASSPRTAYEQYF. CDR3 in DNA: TGTGCCAGCAGCCCCCGGACAGCCTACGAGCAGTACTTC.

The CDR3 spells CASSLGGGANTEAFF. The CDR3 DNA sequence: TGTGCCAGCAGTCTGGGGGGGGGCGCGAACACTGAAGCTTTCTTT. This chain joins TRBV27 and TRBJ1-1, with D tentatively TRBD1 (6 bases). This CDR3 is 15 amino acids long. Trimming stripped 5 bases from V and 1 base from J, with 14 bases between. Germline lookup yields CDR1 MNHEY and CDR2 SMNVEV (reference sequence).

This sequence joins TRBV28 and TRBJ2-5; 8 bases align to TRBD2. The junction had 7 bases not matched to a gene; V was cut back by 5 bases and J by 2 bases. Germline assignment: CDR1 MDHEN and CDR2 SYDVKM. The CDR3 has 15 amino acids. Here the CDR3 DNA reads TGTGCCAGCAGTCCGCGGCGGGGGGAACAAGAGACCCAGTACTTC. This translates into CASSPRRGEQETQYF.

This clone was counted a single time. CDR3 sequence: CASSPQGLAEGGKQFF. The CDR3 DNA reads as TGTGCCAGCAGCCCTCAGGGACTAGCGGAGGGGGGGAAGCAGTTCTTC. The chain recombines TRBV6-2 or TRBV6-3 with TRBJ2-1; 11 nucleotides line up with TRBD2. V lost 6 bases and J lost 11; bases outside the gene matches: 15. The CDR3 runs 16 residues. CDR1 is MNHEY, CDR2 SVGEGT, per germline.

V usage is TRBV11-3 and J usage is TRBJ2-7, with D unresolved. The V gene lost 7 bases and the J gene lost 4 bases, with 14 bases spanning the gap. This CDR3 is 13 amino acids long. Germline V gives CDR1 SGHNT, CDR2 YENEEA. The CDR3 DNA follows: TGTGCCAGCACCCCTCCTACCGGGTACGAGCAGTACTTC. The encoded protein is CASTPPTGYEQYF.

The CDR3 region is CASSQDPRTQETQYF. CDR3 bases: TGCGCCAGCAGCCAAGATCCGAGGACACAAGAGACCCAGTACTTC. The V and J genes are TRBV4-1 and TRBJ2-5, with TRBD1 as a possible D gene (5 bases). The CDR3 consists of 15 residues. The germline CDR1 and CDR2 sequences are MGHRA and YSYEKL. V was trimmed by 0 bases and J by 2 bases, leaving 10 bases between them.

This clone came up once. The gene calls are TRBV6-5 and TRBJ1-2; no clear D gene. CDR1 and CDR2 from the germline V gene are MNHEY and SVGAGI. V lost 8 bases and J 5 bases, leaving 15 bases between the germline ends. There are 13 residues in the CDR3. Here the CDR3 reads CASHTAAQYGYTF. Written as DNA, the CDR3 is TGTGCCAGCCATACAGCGGCGCAATATGGCTACACCTTC.

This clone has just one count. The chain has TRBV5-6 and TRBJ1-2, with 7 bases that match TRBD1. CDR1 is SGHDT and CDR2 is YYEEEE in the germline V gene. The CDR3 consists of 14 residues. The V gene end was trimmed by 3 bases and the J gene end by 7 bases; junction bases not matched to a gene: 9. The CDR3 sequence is CASSSTGARGGYTF. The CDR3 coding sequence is TGTGCCAGCAGCTCAACAGGGGCAAGGGGTGGCTACACCTTC.

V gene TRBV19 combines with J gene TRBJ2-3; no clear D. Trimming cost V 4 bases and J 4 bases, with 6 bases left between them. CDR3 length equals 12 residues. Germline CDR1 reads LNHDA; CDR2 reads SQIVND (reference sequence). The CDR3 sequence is CASSTFSDTQYF. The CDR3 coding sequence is TGTGCCAGTAGTACTTTTTCAGATACGCAGTATTTT.

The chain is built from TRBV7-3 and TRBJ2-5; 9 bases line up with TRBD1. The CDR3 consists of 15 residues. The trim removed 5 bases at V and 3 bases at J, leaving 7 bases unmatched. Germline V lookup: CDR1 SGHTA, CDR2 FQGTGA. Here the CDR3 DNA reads TGTGCCAGCAGCCACAGGGGGCCTTTGGAAGAGACCCAGTACTTC. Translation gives CASSHRGPLEETQYF.

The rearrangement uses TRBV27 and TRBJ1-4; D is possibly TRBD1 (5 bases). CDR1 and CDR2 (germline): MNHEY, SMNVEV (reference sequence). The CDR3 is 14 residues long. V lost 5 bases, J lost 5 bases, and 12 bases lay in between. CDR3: CASSPSGGNEKLFF. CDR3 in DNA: TGTGCCAGCAGTCCTTCGGGGGGGAATGAAAAACTGTTTTTT. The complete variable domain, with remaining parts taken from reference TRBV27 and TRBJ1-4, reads EAQVTQNPRYLITVTGKKLTVTCSQNMNHEYMSWYRQDPGLGLRQIYYSMNVEVTDKGDVPEGYKVSRKEKRNFPLILESPSPNQTSLYFCASSPSGGNEKLFFGSGTQLSVL.

The CDR3 is CASSPGNRGRADTQYF. CDR3 sequence (DNA): TGTGCCAGCTCACCAGGAAACAGGGGTAGGGCAGATACGCAGTATTTT. The chain links TRBV18 to TRBJ2-3; TRBD1 aligns across 7 bases. Germline CDR1 and CDR2: KGHSH and LQKENI. The CDR3 covers 16 residues. Trimming removed 2 bases from V and 4 bases from J; junction bases left unmatched: 9.

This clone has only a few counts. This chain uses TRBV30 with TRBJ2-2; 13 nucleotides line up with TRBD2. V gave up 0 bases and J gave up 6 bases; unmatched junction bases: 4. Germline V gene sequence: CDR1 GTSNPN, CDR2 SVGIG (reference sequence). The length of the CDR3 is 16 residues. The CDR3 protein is CAWSVRGLAGAGELFF. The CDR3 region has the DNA TGTGCCTGGAGTGTACGAGGACTAGCGGGGGCCGGGGAGCTGTTTTTT.

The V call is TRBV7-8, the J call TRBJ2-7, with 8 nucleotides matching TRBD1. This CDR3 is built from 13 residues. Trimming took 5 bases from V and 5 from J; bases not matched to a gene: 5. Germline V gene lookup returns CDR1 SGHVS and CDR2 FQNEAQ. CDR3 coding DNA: TGTGCCAGCAGCGCCGACAGGGGACACGAGCAGTACTTC. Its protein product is CASSADRGHEQYF.

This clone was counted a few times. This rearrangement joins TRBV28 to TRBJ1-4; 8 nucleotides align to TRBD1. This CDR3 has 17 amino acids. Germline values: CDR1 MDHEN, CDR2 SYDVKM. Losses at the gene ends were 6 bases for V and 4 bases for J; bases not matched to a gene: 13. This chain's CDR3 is CASRDVLGQGHNEKLFF. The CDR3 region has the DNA TGTGCCAGCAGGGACGTCCTAGGACAGGGACATAATGAAAAACTGTTTTTT.